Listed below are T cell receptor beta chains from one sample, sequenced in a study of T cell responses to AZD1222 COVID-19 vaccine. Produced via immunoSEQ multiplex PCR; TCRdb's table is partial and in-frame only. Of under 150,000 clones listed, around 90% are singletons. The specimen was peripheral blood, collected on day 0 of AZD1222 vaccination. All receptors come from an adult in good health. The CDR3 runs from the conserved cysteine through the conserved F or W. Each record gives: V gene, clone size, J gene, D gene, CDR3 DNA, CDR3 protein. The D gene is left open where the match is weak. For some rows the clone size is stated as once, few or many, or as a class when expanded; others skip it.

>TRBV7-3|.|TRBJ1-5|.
TGTGCCAGCAGCGGGGGAGTGGGTCAGCCCCAGCATTTT
CASSGGVGQPQHF
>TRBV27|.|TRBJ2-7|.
TGTGCCACAAGAATCTTAGGACGGGTTTTCTACGAGCAGTACTTC
CATRILGRVFYEQYF
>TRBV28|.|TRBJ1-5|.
TGTGCCAGCAGTCAGGACCGGGCCCAGCATTTT
CASSQDRAQHF
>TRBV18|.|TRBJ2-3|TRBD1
TGTGCCAGCTCGGCCAGGGGGACAGGGGCCACAGATACGCAGTATTTT
CASSARGTGATDTQYF
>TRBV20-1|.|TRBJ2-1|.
TGCAGTGCCAGTCCCGGGACAAGGTGGGGCGAGCAGTTCTTC
CSASPGTRWGEQFF
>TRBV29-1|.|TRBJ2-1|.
TGCAGCGTTCCTACTCCGCCATCCTACAATGAGCAGTTCTTC
CSVPTPPSYNEQFF
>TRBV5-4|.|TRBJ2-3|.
TGTGCCAGCAGCTCGGAATCGTGGCCGAGCACAGATACGCAGTATTTT
CASSSESWPSTDTQYF
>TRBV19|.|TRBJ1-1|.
TGTGCCAGTGTCGGGAGTACTGCTGAAGCTTTCTTT
CASVGSTAEAFF
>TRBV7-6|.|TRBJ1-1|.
TGTGCCAGCAAAGGCCTGGGGGCGCGGGGGACTGAAGCTTTCTTT
CASKGLGARGTEAFF
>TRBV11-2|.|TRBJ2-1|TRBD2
TGTGCCAGCAGCTTAGGTGGGACTAGCTTCTATGAGCAGTTCTTC
CASSLGGTSFYEQFF
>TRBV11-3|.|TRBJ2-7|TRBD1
TGTGCCAGCAGCCCCGCGGACAGGGGCTACGAGCAGTACTTC
CASSPADRGYEQYF
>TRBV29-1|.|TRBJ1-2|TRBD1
TGCAGCGTTGCCCCACCTCCGGGACAGTCTAACTATGGCTACACCTTC
CSVAPPPGQSNYGYTF
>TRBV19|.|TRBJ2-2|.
TGTGCCAGTCGTGGAGGGAACACCGGGAAGCTGTTTTTT
CASRGGNTGKLFF
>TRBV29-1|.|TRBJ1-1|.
TGCAGCGTTGAAGATTTCCAGGGTCACACTGAAGCTTTCTTT
CSVEDFQGHTEAFF
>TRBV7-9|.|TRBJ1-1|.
TGTGCCAGCAGCTTAGTTAGGAGGGGATACACTGAAGCTTTCTTT
CASSLVRRGYTEAFF
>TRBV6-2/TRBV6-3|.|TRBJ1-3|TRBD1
TGTGCCAGCAGTTACGGACAGGGAGGACGTGGAAACACCATATATTTT
CASSYGQGGRGNTIYF
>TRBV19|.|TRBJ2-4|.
TGTGCCAGTATCGACAGGTGGGACATTCAGTACTTC
CASIDRWDIQYF
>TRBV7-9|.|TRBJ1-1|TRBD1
TGTGCCAGCAGCGCCGGGACAGGGGCCACTGAAGCTTTCTTT
CASSAGTGATEAFF
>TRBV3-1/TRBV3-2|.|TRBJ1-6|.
TGTGCCAGCAGCCAAACTACAGGTCCGGGTAATTCACCCCTCCACTTT
CASSQTTGPGNSPLHF
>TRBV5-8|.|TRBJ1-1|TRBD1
TGTGCCAGCAGCCTCGTAACAGGGGGAGAAACTGAAGCTTTCTTT
CASSLVTGGETEAFF
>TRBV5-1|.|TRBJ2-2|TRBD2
TGCGCCAGCAGCCCACTAGCGGGAGGGAGCACCGGGGAGCTGTTTTTT
CASSPLAGGSTGELFF
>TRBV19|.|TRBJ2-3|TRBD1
TGTGCCAGTAGTTCCGGACAGGGTGGCACAGATACGCAGTATTTT
CASSSGQGGTDTQYF
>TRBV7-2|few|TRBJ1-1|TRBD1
TGTGCCAGCAGCTTGACAGGGATGACTGAAGCTTTCTTT
CASSLTGMTEAFF
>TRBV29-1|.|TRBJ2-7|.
TGCAGCGTGAGAAAGCAGGGAATCGGGGGATACGAGCAGTACTTC
CSVRKQGIGGYEQYF
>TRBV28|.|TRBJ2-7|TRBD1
TGTGCCAGCAGTTTCGGCCTGACAGGGGGCCGTTACGAGCAGTACTTC
CASSFGLTGGRYEQYF
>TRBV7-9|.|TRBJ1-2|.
TGTGCCAGCAGCCCCCTGACGCGCGACTATGGCTACACCTTC
CASSPLTRDYGYTF
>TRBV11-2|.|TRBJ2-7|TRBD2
TGTGCCAGCAGCCGGGGAGCGGGAGAGAAGTACGAGCAGTACTTC
CASSRGAGEKYEQYF
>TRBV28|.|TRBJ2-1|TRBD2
TGTGCCAGCACCACTCCCGGAGTAGCGGGACTCAATGAGCAGTTCTTC
CASTTPGVAGLNEQFF
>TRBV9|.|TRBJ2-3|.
TGTGCCAGCAGCACTCAAGGGGGTAGGACAGATACGCAGTATTTT
CASSTQGGRTDTQYF
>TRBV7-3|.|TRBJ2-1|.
TGTGCCAGCAGCGGGGGTCTGAGCTCCTACAATGAGCAGTTCTTC
CASSGGLSSYNEQFF
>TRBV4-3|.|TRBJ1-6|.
TGCGCCAGCAGCCAAGTGGGTAGGGCCTATAATTCACCCCTCCACTTT
CASSQVGRAYNSPLHF
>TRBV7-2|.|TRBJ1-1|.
TGTGCCAGCAGCACACAGGTTAGAGTAATGAACACTGAAGCTTTCTTT
CASSTQVRVMNTEAFF
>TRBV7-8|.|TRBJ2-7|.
TGTGCCAGCAGCGAAAACAGGTGGGGGGGGCAACACTACGAGCAGTACTTC
CASSENRWGGQHYEQYF
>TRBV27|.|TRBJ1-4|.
TGTGCCAGCAGTTTATCGAGGTTTCGGAATGAAAAACTGTTTTTT
CASSLSRFRNEKLFF
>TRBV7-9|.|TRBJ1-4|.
TGTGCCAGCAGCCTACCGGACATAACCGATGCAACTAATGAAAAACTGTTTTTT
CASSLPDITDATNEKLFF
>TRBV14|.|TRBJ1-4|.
TGTGCCAGCAGCCAAGGGCCCGGGCGAGCTAATGAAAAACTGTTTTTT
CASSQGPGRANEKLFF
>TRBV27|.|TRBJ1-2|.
TGTGCCAGCAGGGGGTCGAGGGCATACTATGGCTACACCTTC
CASRGSRAYYGYTF
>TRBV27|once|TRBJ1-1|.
TGTGCCAGCTCCCTTTGGGGGAAGGGCACTGAAGCTTTCTTT
CASSLWGKGTEAFF
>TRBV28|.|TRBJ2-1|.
TGTGCCAGCAGTGGGAAACTGCGGAGGATCCCGTACTCCTACAATGAGCAGTTCTTC
CASSGKLRRIPYSYNEQFF
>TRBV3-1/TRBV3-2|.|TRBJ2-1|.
TGTGCCAGCAGCCAAGACCCCTCTGTCTACAATGAGCAGTTCTTC
CASSQDPSVYNEQFF
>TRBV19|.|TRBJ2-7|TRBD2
TGTGCCAGTAGTGTTCTAGCGGGAGAGGCTTCCTACGAGCAGTACTTC
CASSVLAGEASYEQYF
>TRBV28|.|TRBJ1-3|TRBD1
TGTGCCAGCAGTTTATCGTGGGCGACAGGGCTAAAGTCTGGAAACACCATATATTTT
CASSLSWATGLKSGNTIYF
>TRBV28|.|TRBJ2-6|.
TGTGCCAGCACCAAAGGAAGTTACTCTGGGGCCAACGTCCTGACTTTC
CASTKGSYSGANVLTF
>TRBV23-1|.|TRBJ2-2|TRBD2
TGCGCCAGCAGTCAGCCGGGACTAGCGGCATTGAACACCGGGGAGCTGTTTTTT
CASSQPGLAALNTGELFF
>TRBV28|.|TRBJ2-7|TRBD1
TGTGCCAGCAGTGCCACGGACAGGGGGCCCTTCGAGCAGTACTTC
CASSATDRGPFEQYF
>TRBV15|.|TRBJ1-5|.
TGTGCCACCAGCACGGCCAGTAAAAGTCAGCCCCAGCATTTT
CATSTASKSQPQHF
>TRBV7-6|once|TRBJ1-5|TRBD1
TGTGCCAGCAGCGAAGGATGGGGACAGTACAATCAGCCCCAGCATTTT
CASSEGWGQYNQPQHF
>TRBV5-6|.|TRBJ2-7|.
TGTGCCAGCAGCTTGGGCCACTCCTACGAGCAGTACTTC
CASSLGHSYEQYF
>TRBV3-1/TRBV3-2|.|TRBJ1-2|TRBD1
TGTGCCAGCAGCCAACAGGGGGCGGATGGCTACACCTTC
CASSQQGADGYTF
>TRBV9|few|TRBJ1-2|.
TGTGCCAGCAGCGTAGGCCAAAGGGAAGGCTACACCTTC
CASSVGQREGYTF
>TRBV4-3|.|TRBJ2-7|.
TGCGCCAGCAGCCAAGAAGCCGGGATCTCCTACGAGCAGTACTTC
CASSQEAGISYEQYF
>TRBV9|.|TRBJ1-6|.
TGTGCCAGCAGCGGGGAAGGGGATGGGAGCTCCTATAATTCACCCCTCCACTTT
CASSGEGDGSSYNSPLHF
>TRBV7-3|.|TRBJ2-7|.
TGTGCCAGCAGCGTGGGGCCCCCTCCGGACGAGCAGTACTTC
CASSVGPPPDEQYF
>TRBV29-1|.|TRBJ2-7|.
TGCAGCGTTAATTCAGGGTCCTACGAGCAGTACTTC
CSVNSGSYEQYF
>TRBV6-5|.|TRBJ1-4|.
TGTGCCAGCAGTCGCGACGGACTACTAATCGAAAAACTGTTTTTT
CASSRDGLLIEKLFF
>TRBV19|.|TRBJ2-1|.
TGTGCCAGTAGTATTTGGCAGCGGTCCCTCTGTGAGCAGTTCTTC
CASSIWQRSLCEQFF
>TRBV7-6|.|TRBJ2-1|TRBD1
TGTGCCAGCAGCTTAGGATTTAGGGACAGGGGTAATGAGCAGTTCTTC
CASSLGFRDRGNEQFF
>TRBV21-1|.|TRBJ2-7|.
TGTGCCAGCAGCGCAAGGACTAGCCCCTCCTACGAGCAGTACTTC
CASSARTSPSYEQYF
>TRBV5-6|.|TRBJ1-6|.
TGTGCCAGCAGCTTGGGGCAGGGATATAATTCACCCCTCCACTTT
CASSLGQGYNSPLHF